This is a list of T cell receptor beta chains from one sample in a study of OX40 agonist ivuxolimab in advanced cancers. Libraries were prepared by immunoSEQ multiplex PCR; TCRdb keeps only in-frame clonotypes and omits some of them. Here the sample spans approximately 54,000 clones, more than 85% being singletons. This material consisted of CD4+ or CD8+ T cells sorted from blood, taken in a trial of the OX40 agonist ivuxolimab. All receptors derive from an adult with an advanced solid tumor such as melanoma, head and neck, liver or kidney cancer. Both conserved end residues are part of each CDR3. D genes are given only for firm matches. The size of a clone is reported for some rows only, either as once, few or many, or as a class for expanded clones.

>-|-|TRBJ2-1|TRBV19
CASSLNSYNEQFF
TGTGCCAGTAGTTTAAACAGCTACAATGAGCAGTTCTTC
>-|-|TRBJ2-5|TRBV11-2
CASSLGGQGGETQYF
TGTGCCAGCAGCTTAGGGGGGCAGGGGGGCGAGACCCAGTACTTC
>-|-|TRBJ1-3|TRBV28
CASSPLGNSGNTIYF
TGTGCCAGCAGTCCGCTGGGGAATTCTGGAAACACCATATATTTT
>once|-|TRBJ1-1|TRBV27
CASSIAGPEAFF
TGTGCCAGCAGTATCGCAGGCCCTGAAGCTTTCTTT
>-|-|TRBJ1-2|TRBV29-1
CSVDSGQGGYTF
TGCAGCGTCGACTCAGGACAAGGTGGCTACACCTTC
>few|-|TRBJ1-2|TRBV7-9
CASSLDDRSYGYTF
TGTGCCAGCAGCTTAGATGACAGGTCCTATGGCTACACCTTC
>-|-|TRBJ1-2|TRBV27
CASSLRDGGTYGYTF
TGTGCCAGCAGTCTCCGGGACGGCGGGACCTATGGCTACACCTTC
>medium-sized|TRBD1|TRBJ1-1|TRBV19
CATWDRTMNTEAFF
TGTGCCACCTGGGACAGAACCATGAACACTGAAGCTTTCTTT
>-|-|TRBJ2-3|TRBV7-6
CASSLVSLTDTQYF
TGTGCCAGCAGCTTAGTGAGCTTGACAGATACGCAGTATTTT
>-|-|TRBJ2-7|TRBV7-3
CASSLKSGYEQYF
TGTGCCAGCAGCTTAAAGTCAGGGTACGAGCAGTACTTC
>once|-|TRBJ1-1|TRBV6-5
CASSGGTGAFF
TGTGCCAGCAGTGGGGGGACGGGAGCTTTCTTT
>-|-|TRBJ2-1|TRBV7-3
CASSLFRVPPNNEQFF
TGTGCCAGCAGCCTATTCAGGGTCCCCCCTAACAATGAGCAGTTCTTC
>-|-|TRBJ2-1|TRBV5-1
CASSSFVHGSSYNEQFF
TGCGCCAGCAGCTCTTTCGTTCACGGGAGCTCCTACAATGAGCAGTTCTTC
>-|-|TRBJ1-1|TRBV7-2
CASCLGGATEAFF
TGTGCCAGCTGCTTAGGCGGTGCGACTGAAGCTTTCTTT
>once|-|TRBJ2-1|TRBV27
CASSDFDNEQFF
TGTGCCAGCAGTGACTTTGACAATGAGCAGTTCTTC
>-|-|TRBJ2-1|TRBV11-1
CASSFGPTSEQFF
TGTGCCAGCAGCTTCGGGCCGACCAGTGAGCAGTTCTTC
>-|TRBD1|TRBJ2-7|TRBV7-9
CASTGTEPYEQYF
TGTGCCAGCACCGGGACAGAACCCTACGAGCAGTACTTC
>-|-|TRBJ1-1|TRBV28
CASSPQGGLNTEAFF
TGTGCCAGCAGCCCCCAAGGGGGTCTGAACACTGAAGCTTTCTTT
>once|TRBD1|TRBJ2-2|TRBV25-1
CASSEWGQATGELFF
TGTGCCAGCAGTGAATGGGGACAGGCCACCGGGGAGCTGTTTTTT